The 3 T cell receptor beta chains below all came from one sample that was sequenced in a study of blood T cells in healthy people across ages (dated by TCRdb to 2013 to 2016). Library preparation was by 5' RACE. This sample was sequenced with an Illumina HiSeq 2500. A second PCR of roughly 7 to 11 cycles was performed with a sample-barcoded 5' primer and a J-beta primer mix. TCRdb reworked the public reads: Q25 trimming with fastp, MiXCR clone assembly, productive beta chains retained. Under each unique CDR3 protein, matching rows form one entry showing the most common genes and DNA. The sample table shows some 710,000 distinct CDR3 sequences, and around 45% are seen once. 15% to 20% of the sample goes to the ten largest clones. The sequencing sample was made of blood. The receptors stem from a man older than 75 in good health.

The rearrangement uses TRBV29-1 and TRBJ1-4, with D unclear. Germline V gene lookup returns CDR1 SQVTM and CDR2 ANQGSEA. Trimming pared 7 bases from V and 0 bases from J, leaving 9 bases between. CDR3 length: 13 residues. CDR3 sequence reads: CSAGLPTNEKLFF. The CDR3, as DNA: TGCAGCGCGGGTCTTCCAACTAATGAAAAACTGTTTTTT.

About this clonotype: A much larger clone differs by one base, so this may be a read error. V usage is TRBV12-3 or TRBV12-4 and J usage is TRBJ2-5, with D unclear. Trimming cost V 3 bases and J 11 bases, with 13 bases left between them. The CDR3 has 12 residues. The CDR3 loop reads CASSFLTNEQYF. The CDR3 bases are TGTGCCAGCAGTTTTCTTACCAATGAGCAGTACTTC.

Note on this clonotype: A single base separates this from a much larger clone, so it may be a read error. This chain uses TRBV4-3 with TRBJ2-1; D might be TRBD2 (5 bases). Per the germline V gene, CDR1 is LGHNA and CDR2 is YSLEER. The CDR3 is 15 amino acids. The CDR3 loop is CASSQEGIGNNERFF. CDR3 DNA sequence: TGCGCCAGCAGCCAAGAGGGAATCGGGAACAATGAGCGGTTCTTC.